This T cell receptor (beta chain) was captured in a study of CD8+ T cells in alopecia areata. It was cDNA, reverse transcribed from extracted RNA, that served as the sequencing template. Sequencing was performed with immunoSEQ multiplex PCR; in TCRdb, only in-frame clones are kept and a portion is missing. This sample yields around 270,000 clones, of which 58% are seen a single time; about 1.7% belongs to the top ten. Notes on the study in general: Lesional tissue from the scalp (especially in alopecia totalis/universalis) showed higher clonality than normal scalp.

Notes on this clone: What it binds is unknown.

The treatment is: oral pan-JAK inhibitor, 5-10 mg twice daily. Trimming shortened V by 4 bases and J by 3 bases, and 11 bases separated the two germline ends. CDR3 length: 13 amino acids. Germline CDR1 and CDR2: SGHRS and YFSETQ. The sequencing used CD4+ T cells sorted from blood, collected at week 24, from a patient treated with tofacitinib. The receptor comes from a human donor with alopecia areata. The chain links TRBV5-1 to TRBJ2-7; tentative D call: TRBD1 (5 bases). The CDR3 loop is CASSLQGIYEQYF. CDR3 bases: TGCGCCAGCAGCCTCCAGGGTATCTACGAGCAGTACTTC.